The clone carrying this T cell receptor (beta chain) was detected only once. Its target is not known. This record comes from a study of T cells in pancreatic ductal adenocarcinoma. Germline CDR1 is MGHRA and CDR2 is YSYEKL. The CDR3 is made up of 16 amino acids. The V gene end was trimmed by 3 bases and the J gene end by 2 bases; junction bases not matched to a gene: 6. Clones were read by immunoSEQ multiplex PCR, and TCRdb kept only the in-frame ones, dropping some. Among over 85,000 clones listed, 90% to 95% were seen once. Surgery without prior neoadjuvant therapy was the treatment of the selected pancreatic ductal adenocarcinoma patients. Study-wide results and limits: The resected cohort was biased toward the minority with early-stage disease. Blood had more productive templates and about 7.9-fold more unique clonotypes than tumor. No significant tumor-blood clonality difference; means were about 0.12 and 0.07.

The chain employs TRBV4-1 and TRBJ2-1, with 8 bases identical to TRBD2. Sequenced sample: PBMCs. This TCR came from a human donor with pancreatic ductal adenocarcinoma. The CDR3 spells CASSHLSGLAYNEQFF. The DNA of the CDR3 is TGCGCCAGCAGCCATCTTTCGGGACTAGCCTACAATGAGCAGTTCTTC.